This is a list of T cell receptor beta chains from one sample in a study of control samples from healthy donors and cancer patients. Sequencing was performed with immunoSEQ multiplex PCR; in TCRdb, only in-frame clones are kept and a portion is missing. This table has 90,000 to 110,000 clones, roughly 90% appearing once. The specimen sequenced was blood. These TCRs come from a woman aged 50 to 60 in good health. Each CDR3 is given with its conserved first and last residue. The order of the fields is D gene, V gene, clone size, CDR3 length, J gene, CDR3 DNA, CDR3 protein. D genes are given only for firm matches. The listing skips clone size in some rows; elsewhere it reads once, few, many or a size class.

D: NA; V: TRBV9; size: NA; length: 13; J: TRBJ2-7; DNA: TGTGCCAGCAGCGATGGGGTTAGCTACGAGCAGTACTTC; CDR3: CASSDGVSYEQYF
D: NA; V: TRBV11-1; size: NA; length: 13; J: TRBJ1-2; DNA: TGTGCCAGCAGCTTTGAGAGGGGTCATGGCTACACCTTC; CDR3: CASSFERGHGYTF
D: TRBD1; V: TRBV2; size: NA; length: 14; J: TRBJ1-2; DNA: TGTGCCAGAGACTTGACAGGGTTTAACTATGGCTACACCTTC; CDR3: CARDLTGFNYGYTF
D: NA; V: TRBV11-2; size: NA; length: 16; J: TRBJ2-1; DNA: TGTGCCAGCAGCTTCAGGCGGGGCGGGATGGTCGGTGAGCAGTTCTTC; CDR3: CASSFRRGGMVGEQFF
D: TRBD1; V: TRBV2; size: NA; length: 15; J: TRBJ2-3; DNA: TGTGCCAGCAGCGCGACAGGGGGCATCACAGATACGCAGTATTTT; CDR3: CASSATGGITDTQYF
D: NA; V: TRBV27; size: NA; length: 14; J: TRBJ1-3; DNA: TGTGCCAGCAGACTTGGACTCTCTGGAAACACCATATATTTT; CDR3: CASRLGLSGNTIYF
D: TRBD2; V: TRBV11-3; size: NA; length: 16; J: TRBJ2-2; DNA: TGTGCCAGCAGCTCTAGACTAGCGGGGGACACCGGGGAGCTGTTTTTT; CDR3: CASSSRLAGDTGELFF
D: NA; V: TRBV29-1; size: NA; length: 12; J: TRBJ1-2; DNA: TGCAGCGTTGAAAAACGGAACTATGGCTACACCTTC; CDR3: CSVEKRNYGYTF
D: NA; V: TRBV5-1; size: NA; length: 16; J: TRBJ1-1; DNA: TGCGCCAGCAGCTTGGCGGTTTCGGGGGCGCAGGTTGAAGCTTTCTTT; CDR3: CASSLAVSGAQVEAFF
D: NA; V: TRBV2; size: NA; length: 14; J: TRBJ1-5; DNA: TGTGCCAGCAGTGCCGCCAGGAGCAATCAGCCCCAGCATTTT; CDR3: CASSAARSNQPQHF
D: NA; V: TRBV30; size: NA; length: 15; J: TRBJ1-4; DNA: TGTGCCTGGGCCCCCGGGCGGATGTCTAATGAAAAACTGTTTTTT; CDR3: CAWAPGRMSNEKLFF
D: NA; V: TRBV6-5; size: once; length: 13; J: TRBJ2-5; DNA: TGTGCCAGCAGCCAGGGAGGGGGGGAGACCCAGTACTTC; CDR3: CASSQGGGETQYF
D: NA; V: TRBV13; size: NA; length: 17; J: TRBJ2-7; DNA: TGTGCCAGCAAAGGGCGAGAGCCGGGACAAAGTCCTTACGAGCAGTACTTC; CDR3: CASKGREPGQSPYEQYF
D: NA; V: TRBV5-1; size: NA; length: 14; J: TRBJ2-3; DNA: TGCGCCAGCAGCCTGGGGCGCGACACAGATACGCAGTATTTT; CDR3: CASSLGRDTDTQYF
D: TRBD2; V: TRBV24-1; size: once; length: 16; J: TRBJ2-2; DNA: TGTGCCACCAGCGAACTAGCGGCAAGGGGTACCGGGGAGCTGTTTTTT; CDR3: CATSELAARGTGELFF
D: NA; V: TRBV9; size: NA; length: 13; J: TRBJ2-3; DNA: TGTGCCAGCAGCGGCCTAGTGGCAGATACGCAGTATTTT; CDR3: CASSGLVADTQYF
D: TRBD2; V: TRBV7-8; size: NA; length: 13; J: TRBJ2-7; DNA: TGTGCCAGCTGCGAGCGGGGGGTCTACGAGCAGTACTTC; CDR3: CASCERGVYEQYF
D: NA; V: TRBV30; size: NA; length: 16; J: TRBJ2-1; DNA: TGTGCCTGGAGTCGACCAAAGGCTAGCGCCTACAATGAGCAGTTCTTC; CDR3: CAWSRPKASAYNEQFF
D: NA; V: TRBV5-1; size: NA; length: 16; J: TRBJ2-7; DNA: TGCGCCAGCAGCTTGGGATTCGGAACTATCGCCTACGAGCAGTACTTC; CDR3: CASSLGFGTIAYEQYF
D: TRBD1; V: TRBV18; size: NA; length: 15; J: TRBJ2-7; DNA: TGTGCCAGCTCACTGACAGGGGGGAACTCCTACGAGCAGTACTTC; CDR3: CASSLTGGNSYEQYF
D: NA; V: TRBV4-3; size: once; length: 13; J: TRBJ2-1; DNA: TGCGCCAGCAGCCGAGACAGAAACAATGAGCAGTTCTTC; CDR3: CASSRDRNNEQFF
D: NA; V: TRBV9; size: NA; length: 17; J: TRBJ2-1; DNA: TGTGCCAGCAGCCTACATTCTATTTCGGAGGGTTTGAATGAGCAGTTCTTC; CDR3: CASSLHSISEGLNEQFF